Below are 26 T cell receptor beta chains sequenced from a single sample in a study of vaccination and CD4 T cells after COVID-19. Researchers used the Oncomine TCR Beta short-read assay to sequence DNA from cultured CD4+ T cells. TCRdb independently ran MiXCR on the PCR reads; one entry per CDR3 protein. Of fewer than 30,000 distinct CDR3 sequences listed, approximately 28% are singletons. Documented time point: late sampling 161 to 241 days after vaccination in a few convalescent patients. Treatment described: approximately 9-day PBMC culture with coronavirus spike peptide pools or control peptides (ViraFEST assay). Their cognate antigens are unknown. Sequencing was performed on CD4+ T cells from blood, cultured in vitro, taken about 7 months after SARS-CoV-2 vaccination. These receptors were collected from a human donor who had recovered from COVID-19.

The chain joins TRBV28 to TRBJ2-7, with unresolved D. This CDR3 has 12 residues. Germline V gene data show CDR1 as MDHEN and CDR2 as SYDVKM. Trimming removed 5 bases from V and 2 bases from J, with 7 bases in between. Here the CDR3 reads CASSTETYEQYF. The CDR3 DNA sequence: TGTGCCAGCAGTACAGAAACCTACGAGCAGTACTTC.

In its sample, this clonotype was seen a few times. The rearrangement links TRBV28 to TRBJ2-5, with 10 bases identical to TRBD2. The V gene's germline CDR1 is MDHEN and CDR2 SYDVKM. Trimming removed 5 bases from V and 1 base from J; junction bases left unmatched: 4. This CDR3 comprises 15 residues. The chain's CDR3 is CASSVAGGVQETQYF. CDR3 nucleotides: TGTGCCAGCAGTGTAGCGGGAGGTGTCCAAGAGACCCAGTACTTC.

The chain recombines TRBV20-1 with TRBJ2-7; the match to TRBD1 covers 9 bases. Germline lookup yields CDR1 DFQATT and CDR2 SNEGSKA (reference sequence). After removal of 0 bases from V and 2 bases from J, the junction contained 8 bases not matched to a gene. This CDR3 has 16 residues. The CDR3: CSARDTRDRDPYEQYF. For the CDR3, the DNA is TGCAGTGCTAGAGATACCCGGGACAGGGATCCCTACGAGCAGTACTTC.

The chain combines TRBV6-1 with TRBJ1-1, with TRBD1 as a possible D gene (6 bases). Per the germline V gene, CDR1 is MNHNS and CDR2 is SASEGT. Trimming cost V 5 bases and J 9 bases, with 10 bases left between them. CDR3 size: 11 residues. The CDR3, as DNA: TGTGCCAGCAGTCGCGGACAGAAAGCTTTCTTT. Protein product: CASSRGQKAFF.

This clonotype showed up just a few times. The chain employs TRBV7-8 and TRBJ2-3, with TRBD2 matching 12 bases. The V gene end was trimmed by 5 bases and the J gene end by 5 bases; junction bases not matched to a gene: 5. The CDR3 is made up of 15 amino acids. Per germline, CDR1 SGHVS and CDR2 FQNEAQ. CDR3 coding DNA: TGTGCCAGCAGCACTGGACTAGCGGGAAGAGATACGCAGTATTTT. Encoded protein: CASSTGLAGRDTQYF.

The chain uses TRBV28 and TRBJ2-7; perhaps TRBD1 as D (5 bases). Germline V gene sequence: CDR1 MDHEN, CDR2 SYDVKM. Trimming took 5 bases from V and 2 from J, leaving 19 bases between them. CDR3 size: 16 residues. The CDR3 spells CASSSSRASVTYEQYF. CDR3 bases: TGTGCCAGCAGTAGCTCCAGGGCCAGCGTCACCTACGAGCAGTACTTC.

The CDR3 nucleotides read TGTGCCAGTAGTAGTTCTCCCAGGGTGCGGCCCCAGCATTTT. This encodes CASSSSPRVRPQHF. V gene TRBV19 combines with J gene TRBJ1-5; D might be TRBD1 (5 bases). This CDR3 comprises 14 residues. V dropped 4 bases and J dropped 9 bases, with 16 bases sitting between them. The germline CDR1 and CDR2 sequences are LNHDA and SQIVND (reference sequence).

This rearrangement joins TRBV19 to TRBJ2-5; D may be TRBD2 (5 bases). V was shortened by 1 base and J by 5 bases, with 8 bases between the two germline ends. Looked up from germline, CDR1 is LNHDA and CDR2 is SQIVND (reference sequence). This CDR3 region has 13 residues. The CDR3 nucleotides read TGTGCCAGTAGTATAGGAGGGCGCGAGACCCAGTACTTC. Translating it yields CASSIGGRETQYF.

This clonotype was seen only a few times. This chain connects TRBV6-1 to TRBJ1-5; D remains ambiguous. The CDR3 contains 15 residues. CDR1 and CDR2 from the germline V gene are MNHNS and SASEGT. Between the trimmed V and J ends, which lost 7 bases and 1 base, there was a span of 14 bases. CDR3 amino acids: CASNLDILSNQPQHF. The CDR3 DNA is TGTGCCAGCAACCTAGACATATTAAGCAATCAGCCCCAGCATTTT.

V is TRBV19 and J is TRBJ2-3; D is unclear. V gave up 5 bases and J gave up 2 bases, with 14 bases separating them. The CDR3 contains 15 residues. Per germline, CDR1 LNHDA and CDR2 SQIVND (reference sequence). The chain's CDR3 is CASSLRLAATDTQYF. DNA of the CDR3: TGTGCCAGTAGTCTCCGGTTGGCCGCCACAGATACGCAGTATTTT. The variable domain in full, completed from reference TRBV19 and TRBJ2-3, reads DGGITQSPKYLFRKEGQNVTLSCEQNLNHDAMYWYRQDPGQGLRLIYYSQIVNDFQKGDIAEGYSVSREKKESFPLTVTSAQKNPTAFYLCASSLRLAATDTQYFGPGTRLTVL.

The genes are TRBV20-1 and TRBJ2-1; D might be TRBD1 or TRBD2, each matching 5 bases. V gave up 6 bases and J gave up 6 bases, with 15 bases separating them. This CDR3 has 13 amino acids. CDR1 is DFQATT, CDR2 SNEGSKA, per germline (reference sequence). The DNA for the CDR3 is TGCAGTGCACAAACCGGGACGCGCAATGAGCAGTTCTTC. Protein: CSAQTGTRNEQFF.

This clonotype was observed a handful of times. The gene calls are TRBV5-4 and TRBJ1-2; TRBD1 agrees at 8 bases. The CDR3 has 14 residues. In germline, CDR1 is SGHNT, CDR2 YYREEE (reference sequence). V dropped 0 bases and J dropped 8; count of bases not matched to a gene: 6. The CDR3 loop reads CASSLEGQGRGYTF. For the CDR3, the DNA is TGTGCCAGCAGCTTGGAAGGACAGGGTAGAGGCTACACCTTC.

This clonotype was seen a few times. V is TRBV6-2 or TRBV6-3 and J is TRBJ2-5; D possibly corresponds to TRBD2 (5 bases). This CDR3 has 14 residues. CDR1 is MNHEY, CDR2 SVGEGT, per germline. V was trimmed by 0 bases and J by 7 bases, leaving 12 bases between them. CDR3 protein: CASSYSVAGGTQYF. CDR3 DNA: TGTGCCAGCAGTTACTCGGTAGCAGGAGGGACCCAGTACTTC.

The chain carries TRBV20-1 and TRBJ2-1, with 7 positions matching TRBD2. Germline values: CDR1 DFQATT, CDR2 SNEGSKA (reference sequence). The CDR3 totals 15 residues. The junction had 6 bases not matched to a gene; V was cut back by 3 bases and J by 1 base. The CDR3 coding sequence is TGCAGTGCTAGGGGTCAAGCGGGATCCTACAATGAGCAGTTCTTC. Its translation: CSARGQAGSYNEQFF.

This chain links TRBV7-9 with TRBJ2-2, with D unresolved. Germline CDR1 and CDR2: SEHNR and FQNEAQ (reference sequence). Trimming left V 1 base short and J 2 bases short, with 11 bases between. CDR3 size: 16 residues. The CDR3 DNA reads as TGTGCCAGCAGCTTAGTATTTCGGCTCAACACCGGGGAGCTGTTTTTT. As protein: CASSLVFRLNTGELFF.

V and J are TRBV27 and TRBJ1-1; 9 bases align to TRBD1. The CDR3 consists of 16 residues. Unmatched junction bases numbered 14, after V lost 5 bases and J lost 7 bases. Germline V CDR1 and CDR2: MNHEY, SMNVEV (reference sequence). CDR3 loop: CASSPRPGTGFGEAFF. DNA of the CDR3: TGTGCCAGCAGTCCGCGTCCCGGGACAGGGTTCGGTGAAGCTTTCTTT.

This clonotype was found a few times. The CDR3 bases are TGTGCCAGCAGTCGGACCCCGTCCTACGAGCAGTACTTC. It translates to CASSRTPSYEQYF. This sequence joins TRBV6-2 or TRBV6-3 and TRBJ2-7; D remains ambiguous. The germline V gene encodes CDR1 MNHEY and CDR2 SVGEGT. CDR3 length: 13 amino acids. The germline V and J ends were trimmed by 5 bases and 1 base, with 9 bases remaining between them.

In this sample, this clonotype turned up a few times. The V call is TRBV19, the J call TRBJ1-6; no clear D gene. The CDR3 extends over 13 amino acids. The V and J ends lost 1 base and 6 bases respectively, with 4 bases between them. Germline CDR1 reads LNHDA; CDR2 reads SQIVND (reference sequence). The CDR3 DNA is TGTGCCAGTAGTATAGGGGTTAATTCACCCCTCCACTTT. It is translated as CASSIGVNSPLHF.

This clonotype appeared a few times. The chain has TRBV10-1 and TRBJ2-1; the match to TRBD1 covers 8 bases. The V gene end was trimmed by 0 bases and the J gene end by 5 bases; junction bases not matched to a gene: 3. The germline V gene encodes CDR1 WNHNN and CDR2 SYGVQD (reference sequence). The CDR3 totals 15 residues. The CDR3 protein is CASSESTGANNEQFF. In DNA, the CDR3 is TGCGCCAGCAGTGAGTCGACAGGGGCAAACAATGAGCAGTTCTTC.

This clonotype turned up a few times. The CDR3, as DNA: TGCAGTGCTCCCCGTGGAGGCAATGAGCAGTTCTTC. Amino acid sequence: CSAPRGGNEQFF. This sequence joins TRBV20-1 and TRBJ2-1; D is perhaps TRBD2 (5 bases). Germline assignment: CDR1 DFQATT and CDR2 SNEGSKA (reference sequence). This CDR3 is built from 12 residues. V was clipped by 5 bases and J by 6 bases, with 11 bases between them.

This chain uses TRBV4-2 with TRBJ2-5, with TRBD1 identical over 11 bases. This CDR3 contains 17 residues. Germline V lookup: CDR1 LGHNA, CDR2 YNFKEQ. J gave up 4 bases and V 2 bases, and 9 bases lay outside the gene matches. This CDR3 is CASSQKGPGQGGETQYF. Here the CDR3 DNA reads TGTGCCAGCAGCCAAAAGGGCCCGGGACAGGGGGGAGAGACCCAGTACTTC.

The V gene is TRBV12-3 or TRBV12-4, the J gene TRBJ2-1; 7 positions match TRBD2. The CDR3 has 13 amino acids. Unmatched junction bases numbered 8, after V lost 5 bases and J lost 10 bases. CDR3 sequence: CASSQRTSSEQFF. The CDR3, as DNA: TGTGCCAGCAGTCAAAGGACTAGTTCGGAGCAGTTCTTC.

This clonotype was found a few times. V is TRBV20-1 and J is TRBJ2-3; 12 bases line up with TRBD2. The CDR3 extends over 18 amino acids. The germline gives CDR1 DFQATT, CDR2 SNEGSKA (reference sequence). The junction had 12 bases not matched to a gene; V was cut back by 3 bases and J by 2 bases. In DNA form, the CDR3 reads TGCAGTGCTAGTGATCCTAGCGGGAGGGCCTACCACACAGATACGCAGTATTTT. Residues: CSASDPSGRAYHTDTQYF.

This clonotype has more than one count but fewer than ten. This chain connects TRBV28 to TRBJ1-1; D remains unclear. Germline V gene data show CDR1 as MDHEN and CDR2 as SYDVKM. This CDR3 region has 16 residues. V was trimmed by 2 bases and J by 3 bases, leaving 16 bases between them. The DNA for the CDR3 is TGTGCCAGCAGTTTACCCCCCCGGAAGAGGTACACTGAAGCTTTCTTT. This translates into CASSLPPRKRYTEAFF.

The table lists this clonotype with a few counts. The genes are TRBV28 and TRBJ1-5, with 8 bases lining up with TRBD1. Trimming cost V 6 bases and J 7 bases; bases outside gene matches: 11. The CDR3 consists of 15 residues. Germline V gene data show CDR1 as MDHEN and CDR2 as SYDVKM. The CDR3 coding sequence is TGTGCCAGCAGGCACCGGGACAGGAGTTCGCAGCCCCAGCATTTT. Amino acid sequence: CASRHRDRSSQPQHF.

Only one count was recorded for this clonotype. The chain couples TRBV2 to TRBJ2-7; D may be TRBD1 (6 bases). V was clipped by 6 bases and J by 0 bases, with 12 bases between them. Germline V CDR1 and CDR2: SNHLY, FYNNEI. This CDR3 comprises 14 residues. The CDR3 bases are TGTGCCAGCAGACGGGACACCAACTCCTACGAGCAGTACTTC. Its translation: CASRRDTNSYEQYF.